The sequence of this T cell receptor (beta chain) was determined in a study of blood T cells in healthy people across ages. Whole-study results and caveats: It was found that TCR beta diversity correlated strongly with the percentage of naive T cells.

Through a sample-barcoded 5' primer and a J-beta primer mix, a second PCR was run for roughly 6 to 11 cycles. Samples each returned at least 2.5 million CDR3-containing paired-end reads. TCRdb used MiXCR to reprocess the 5' RACE reads, holding one entry per CDR3 protein. The sample shows about 730,000 distinct CDR3 sequences, around 40% of them seen only once. On this clonotype itself: Its antigen is unknown.

This CDR3 has 12 residues. Trimming removed 0 bases at V and 13 bases at J, with 13 bases between. Germline V gene sequence: CDR1 SQVTM, CDR2 ANQGSEA. This receptor was obtained from a woman in her sixties in good health. The chain is built from TRBV29-1 and TRBJ2-4; D possibly corresponds to TRBD2 (5 bases). Material: blood. CDR3 amino acids: CSVEDVTTEQYF. The CDR3 nucleotides are TGCAGCGTTGAAGATGTGACTACTGAGCAGTACTTC.